This T cell receptor beta chain was observed in a study of blood T cell repertoires in COVID-19. Data came from immunoSEQ multiplex PCR; TCRdb stores just in-frame clones and leaves some out. The sample yields 200,000 to 300,000 clones, more than 85% seen once. Germline V gives CDR1 LGHNA, CDR2 YSLEER. V was trimmed by 0 bases and J by 1 base, leaving 15 bases between them. The CDR3 spans 17 residues. The sequence derives from a woman aged 25 to 39 who had recovered from COVID-19. V and J are TRBV4-3 and TRBJ1-2; D is unresolved. Sequencing input: PBMCs or T cells enriched from blood (not recorded which). The CDR3 region is CASSQDHDLGGNYGYTF. DNA of the CDR3: TGCGCCAGCAGCCAAGATCATGACCTCGGCGGTAACTATGGCTACACCTTC.